The 20 T cell receptor beta chains given below trace back to one sample, sequenced in a study of shared clonotypes between healthy human individuals. Measured with immunoSEQ multiplex PCR; TCRdb has only the in-frame clones, and not every one. The sample shows some 1.1 million clones, roughly 80% of them seen only once. The sequenced sample consisted of memory CD4+ T cells from PBMCs. Subset of the sample: CD45RA-negative fraction. These receptors were collected from a man younger than 35 in good health. Some clones in this sample may be carry-over from other donors' samples.

The chain is built from TRBV4-2 and TRBJ2-3, with 9 bases fitting TRBD2. The CDR3 covers 16 residues. CDR1 is LGHNA and CDR2 is YNFKEQ in the germline V gene. The ends lost 1 base at V and 4 bases at J; junction bases unmatched: 6. The CDR3 nucleotides are TGTGCCAGCAGCCAAGGGCCGCGGGAGGGATCAGATACGCAGTATTTT. Its translation is CASSQGPREGSDTQYF.

The V and J genes are TRBV28 and TRBJ1-5; the D gene is possibly TRBD1 (5 bases). Germline V gene sequence: CDR1 MDHEN, CDR2 SYDVKM. The CDR3 length is 13 residues. V dropped 5 bases and J dropped 2 bases, with 7 bases sitting between them. This chain's CDR3 is CASSTGGNQPQHF. In DNA form, the CDR3 reads TGTGCCAGCAGTACAGGAGGCAATCAGCCCCAGCATTTT.

This rearrangement joins TRBV19 to TRBJ1-2; D is unclear. Germline values: CDR1 LNHDA, CDR2 SQIVND (reference sequence). CDR3 length: 13 amino acids. V was cut by 2 bases and J by 7 bases, with 11 bases left in between. This CDR3 is CASSISGPSGYTF. CDR3 coding DNA: TGTGCCAGTAGTATATCAGGACCCTCTGGCTACACCTTC.

The chain recombines TRBV7-9 with TRBJ2-3; no clear D gene. Germline CDR1 SEHNR, CDR2 FQNEAQ (reference sequence). The length of the CDR3 is 14 residues. V lost 2 bases and J lost 0, with 6 bases in between. The CDR3 sequence is CASSLPISTDTQYF. For the CDR3, the DNA is TGTGCCAGCAGCTTACCGATTAGCACAGATACGCAGTATTTT.

The chain uses TRBV28 and TRBJ1-5, with D possibly matching TRBD1 (5 bases). Trimming left V 8 bases short and J 2 bases short, with 13 bases between. In germline, CDR1 is MDHEN, CDR2 SYDVKM. CDR3 size: 14 residues. The CDR3 DNA reads as TGTGCCAGCCACTGGGCCAGGGGCAATCAGCCCCAGCATTTT. Translation: CASHWARGNQPQHF.

The chain couples TRBV7-8 to TRBJ1-1, with D uncertain. The CDR3 extends over 13 amino acids. The ends were cut back, 5 bases at V and 5 bases at J, with 12 bases in the middle. Germline V gene data show CDR1 as SGHVS and CDR2 as FQNEAQ. The CDR3 DNA reads TGTGCCAGCAGCAGAATACGGGAAACTGAAGCTTTCTTT. This gives the protein CASSRIRETEAFF.

In this sample, this clone turned up a few times. V gene TRBV28 combines with J gene TRBJ2-7; 9 bases line up with TRBD1. This CDR3 has 15 amino acids. Trimming at V came to 8 bases and at J to 1 base, leaving 9 bases not matched to a gene. CDR1 MDHEN and CDR2 SYDVKM come from the germline V gene. The chain's CDR3 is CASPGGQGKSYEQYF. The CDR3 DNA follows: TGTGCCAGCCCAGGGGGACAGGGAAAATCCTACGAGCAGTACTTC.

The V gene is TRBV9, the J gene TRBJ2-7; no clear D. The V and J ends lost 1 base and 6 bases respectively, with 11 bases between them. This CDR3 comprises 13 residues. Germline V lookup: CDR1 SGDLS, CDR2 YYNGEE. The CDR3 coding sequence is TGTGCCAGCAGCGTATGGAGTGTGCCCGAGCAGTACTTC. It encodes CASSVWSVPEQYF.

This clone was picked up many times. The chain links TRBV2 to TRBJ2-1, with D possibly being TRBD1 (5 bases). Trimming cost V 5 bases and J 6 bases, with 14 bases left between them. The germline CDR1 and CDR2 sequences are SNHLY and FYNNEI. The CDR3 consists of 14 residues. The CDR3 nucleotides are TGTGCCAGCAGTCCTCGGACAAGTACCAATGAGCAGTTCTTC. This translates into CASSPRTSTNEQFF.

A remark on this clone: The same CDR3 is also encoded by other DNA sequences in this sample. The chain links TRBV6-5 to TRBJ1-4; 8 bases are a match to TRBD1. This CDR3 comprises 15 residues. Looked up from germline, CDR1 is MNHEY and CDR2 is SVGAGI. After removal of 6 bases from V and 5 bases from J, the junction contained 8 bases not matched to a gene. The chain's CDR3 is CASSSGPGGNEKLFF. The CDR3 coding sequence is TGTGCCAGCAGCTCCGGCCCAGGGGGCAATGAAAAACTGTTTTTT.

CDR3 loop: CASREPGLSFYGYTF. As DNA, the CDR3 is TGTGCCAGCAGGGAACCGGGACTCAGTTTCTATGGCTACACCTTC. This chain connects TRBV6-1 to TRBJ1-2; possible D gene TRBD1, 5 bases. Germline assignment: CDR1 MNHNS and CDR2 SASEGT. V gave up 6 bases and J gave up 4 bases, with 18 bases separating them. The CDR3 covers 15 residues.

V usage is TRBV7-9 and J usage is TRBJ2-5; the match to TRBD1 covers 7 bases. The CDR3 is made up of 16 amino acids. Germline lookup yields CDR1 SEHNR and CDR2 FQNEAQ (reference sequence). Trimming removed 5 bases from V and 5 bases from J; junction bases left unmatched: 14. CDR3 loop: CASSRRDRGPGETQYF. DNA for the CDR3: TGTGCCAGCAGCCGACGAGATAGGGGGCCGGGGGAGACCCAGTACTTC. The variable domain in full, completed from reference TRBV7-9 and TRBJ2-5, reads DTGVSQNPRHKITKRGQNVTFRCDPISEHNRLYWYRQTLGQGPEFLTYFQNEAQLEKSRLLSDRFSAERPKGSFSTLEIQRTEQGDSAMYLCASSRRDRGPGETQYFGPGTRLLVL.

The chain couples TRBV2 to TRBJ1-1; tentatively, D is TRBD1 (5 bases). The CDR3 length is 15 residues. V shed 7 bases and J shed 2 bases, with 17 bases lying between them. Germline values: CDR1 SNHLY, CDR2 FYNNEI. The CDR3 sequence is CASNPRRGANTEAFF. Here the CDR3 DNA reads TGTGCCAGCAACCCGAGAAGGGGCGCAAACACTGAAGCTTTCTTT.

Concerning this clone: A far larger clone is a single base away, which makes a read error likely. The same CDR3 is also encoded by other DNA sequences in this sample. V and J are TRBV7-9 and TRBJ2-5; no clear D. With 3 bases removed from V and 4 bases from J, the gap between germline ends came to 3 bases. Germline V gene sequence: CDR1 SEHNR, CDR2 FQNEAQ (reference sequence). This CDR3 has 11 residues. The chain's CDR3 is CASSLTETQYF. For the CDR3, the DNA is TGTGCCAGCAGCTTGACAGAGACCCAGTACTTC.

V and J are TRBV2 and TRBJ2-3, with 7 positions matching TRBD2. Germline CDR1 and CDR2: SNHLY and FYNNEI. V trimming: 5 bases; J trimming: 0 bases; junction bases outside the gene matches: 5. The CDR3 totals 15 residues. CDR3 sequence reads: CASSPRSGSTDTQYF. The CDR3 region has the DNA TGTGCCAGCAGTCCCCGTAGCGGGAGCACAGATACGCAGTATTTT.

About this clone itself: One junction end does not reproduce the germline sequence, and a read error may be involved. The chain couples TRBV6-6 to TRBJ2-2; no clear D gene. Per germline, CDR1 MNHNY and CDR2 SVGAGI (reference sequence). CDR3 length: 16 residues. CDR3: CASSDSAESNTGELFF. CDR3 nucleotide sequence: TGTGCCAGCAGTGACTCGGCGGAGTCCAACACCGGGGAGCTGTTTTTT.

This clone showed up just once. The chain has TRBV28 and TRBJ2-1; 7 bases align to TRBD1. This CDR3 contains 12 residues. V lost 6 bases, J lost 11 bases, and 7 bases stayed unmatched. Germline-derived CDR1 and CDR2 are MDHEN and SYDVKM. The CDR3 region is CASSPGTDKQFF. The DNA for the CDR3 is TGTGCCAGCAGCCCCGGGACAGATAAGCAGTTCTTC.

In its sample, this clone was seen once. The sample has other DNA sequences that encode this CDR3 too. The genes are TRBV7-9 and TRBJ2-3; a possible D gene is TRBD2 (5 bases). Germline V CDR1 and CDR2: SEHNR, FQNEAQ (reference sequence). This CDR3 spans 14 amino acids. V was shortened by 0 bases and J by 1 base, with 5 bases between the two germline ends. The CDR3 region is CASSLAGGTDTQYF. The CDR3 nucleotides are TGTGCCAGCAGCTTAGCGGGAGGCACAGATACGCAGTATTTT.

This clone was detected once. J is TRBJ2-1 and V is TRBV7-8; unclear D gene. V dropped 4 bases and J dropped 8 bases, with 6 bases sitting between them. Per the germline V gene, CDR1 is SGHVS and CDR2 is FQNEAQ. The CDR3 has 11 residues. CDR3 sequence (DNA): TGTGCCAGCAGCTACCGGTATGAGCAGTTCTTC. This translates into CASSYRYEQFF.

The V and J genes are TRBV28 and TRBJ2-7, with D uncertain. The CDR3 has 14 amino acids. CDR1 MDHEN and CDR2 SYDVKM come from the germline V gene. The V end was cut by 8 bases, the J end by 2 bases, with 16 bases between. Here the CDR3 DNA reads TGTGCCAGCTTCCCTCGACTCCCACCCTACGAGCAGTACTTC. This encodes CASFPRLPPYEQYF.